The 14 T cell receptor beta chains below were found in one sample sequenced in a study of post-analysis software for immune sequencing data. General study findings and limits: Five or six TRBV segments, TRBV5-6, TRBV5-1 and TRBV20-1 among them, were found more frequent in patients than controls.

Built from TCR beta cDNA, the libraries had unique molecular identifiers in them. TCRdb redid the calling of the PCR reads with MiXCR, one entry per CDR3 protein. The repertoire holds 650,000 to 850,000 distinct CDR3 sequences, with under 60% as singletons. Antigens for these TCRs are unknown. Sequenced material: blood. These receptors were taken from a girl aged 5-17 years with multiple sclerosis.

The chain joins TRBV4-1 to TRBJ2-5; 11 nucleotides agree with TRBD2. Germline CDR1 MGHRA, CDR2 YSYEKL. The CDR3 contains 21 residues. Losses at the gene ends were 2 bases for V and 1 base for J; bases not matched to a gene: 18. This CDR3 reads CASSQPPRPSGLAGLQETQYF. CDR3 nucleotide sequence: TGCGCCAGCAGCCAACCACCACGGCCTTCAGGACTAGCGGGCCTCCAAGAGACCCAGTACTTC.

The CDR3 is CASSKAGDNNEQFF. The CDR3 DNA follows: TGTGCCAGCAGTAAAGCGGGAGATAACAATGAGCAGTTCTTC. V and J are TRBV4-2 and TRBJ2-1, with 8 bases that match TRBD2. The CDR3 is 14 amino acids. Germline values: CDR1 LGHNA, CDR2 YNFKEQ. Trimming at V came to 6 bases and at J to 5 bases, leaving 6 bases not matched to a gene.

This clonotype was seen a few times. V and J are TRBV20-1 and TRBJ1-2; D is unresolved. CDR1 DFQATT and CDR2 SNEGSKA come from the germline V gene (reference sequence). V was cut by 5 bases and J by 5 bases, with 18 bases left in between. The CDR3 has 14 amino acids. The CDR3 DNA follows: TGCAGTGCTGGTTCAAGAGGCGTCTGGTATGGCTACACCTTC. It specifies CSAGSRGVWYGYTF.

V gene TRBV24-1 combines with J gene TRBJ2-5, with D maybe TRBD2 (5 bases). The CDR3 loop spans 14 amino acids. Germline CDR1 reads KGHDR; CDR2 reads SFDVKD. The germline V and J ends were trimmed by 4 bases and 2 bases, with 10 bases remaining between them. CDR3 coding DNA: TGTGCCACCAGTGAGGACTGGGATCAAGAGACCCAGTACTTC. This gives the protein CATSEDWDQETQYF.

The chain carries TRBV5-1 and TRBJ1-1; D gene unclear. Trimming removed 1 base from V and 3 bases from J, with 13 bases in between. Germline V gene lookup returns CDR1 SGHRS and CDR2 YFSETQ. This CDR3 has 15 amino acids. This chain's CDR3 is CASSLSGRSDTEAFF. CDR3 nucleotides: TGCGCCAGCAGCTTGTCTGGACGGTCGGACACTGAAGCTTTCTTT.

This clonotype was seen a few times. The chain combines TRBV20-1 with TRBJ2-7, with D unclear. The V end lost 3 bases, the J end lost 1 base, and 10 bases lay between the germline ends. Per germline, CDR1 DFQATT and CDR2 SNEGSKA (reference sequence). The CDR3 is 13 residues long. The CDR3: CSASGLGSYEQYF. DNA of the CDR3: TGCAGTGCTAGCGGGCTGGGGTCCTACGAGCAGTACTTC.

The V and J genes are TRBV24-1 and TRBJ1-2; D uncertain. With 3 bases removed from V and 8 bases from J, the gap between germline ends came to 9 bases. The CDR3 covers 12 residues. Germline V gives CDR1 KGHDR, CDR2 SFDVKD. This chain's CDR3 is CATSDREWGYTF. CDR3 DNA: TGTGCCACCAGTGATAGAGAATGGGGCTACACCTTC.

This clonotype has just a few counts. This sequence joins TRBV6-1 and TRBJ2-7; TRBD1 matches at 7 bases. The junction had 9 bases not matched to a gene; V was cut back by 8 bases and J by 5 bases. The CDR3 runs to 13 residues. The V gene's germline CDR1 is MNHNS and CDR2 SASEGT. CDR3: CASGKTGFNEQYF. The DNA for the CDR3 is TGTGCCAGCGGAAAGACAGGGTTCAACGAGCAGTACTTC.

The chain carries TRBV12-3 or TRBV12-4 and TRBJ2-5, with 7 bases that match TRBD2. This CDR3 has 16 residues. Unmatched junction bases numbered 13, after V lost 5 bases and J lost 4 bases. CDR3 coding DNA: TGTGCCAGCAGTCCCCCGGGCGGGAGAAATGGAGAGACCCAGTACTTC. This gives the protein CASSPPGGRNGETQYF.

The chain combines TRBV10-3 with TRBJ2-5, with TRBD2 matching 9 bases. Germline-derived CDR1 and CDR2 are ENHRY and SYGVKD. The V gene end was trimmed by 1 base and the J gene end by 2 bases; junction bases not matched to a gene: 8. The CDR3 runs to 17 residues. The CDR3 here is CAISELEASGKQETQYF. The CDR3 coding sequence is TGTGCCATCAGTGAGTTGGAAGCTAGCGGGAAGCAAGAGACCCAGTACTTC.

This clonotype was seen a few times. This sequence joins TRBV19 and TRBJ2-1; 10 bases align to TRBD1. CDR3 size: 14 residues. Germline assignment: CDR1 LNHDA and CDR2 SQIVND (reference sequence). V gave up 4 bases and J gave up 5 bases; unmatched junction bases: 2. The CDR3 nucleotides are TGTGCCAGTAGTACGGGACAGGGGCACAATGAGCAGTTCTTC. Residues: CASSTGQGHNEQFF.

The chain uses TRBV12-3 or TRBV12-4 and TRBJ2-7; no clear D gene. Trimming stripped 6 bases from V and 0 bases from J, with 12 bases between. This CDR3 is built from 14 residues. The CDR3: CASRERASSYEQYF. DNA of the CDR3: TGTGCCAGCAGGGAGCGAGCATCCTCCTACGAGCAGTACTTC.

This chain uses TRBV5-1 with TRBJ2-5; 11 nucleotides line up with TRBD1. Germline CDR1 and CDR2: SGHRS and YFSETQ. V dropped 4 bases and J dropped 5; count of bases not matched to a gene: 7. The CDR3 totals 15 residues. The CDR3 is CASSPEDRGHETQYF. The CDR3 DNA reads as TGCGCCAGCAGCCCAGAGGACAGGGGGCATGAGACCCAGTACTTC.

There are a few counts of this clonotype. The junction departs from germline at one end; a sequencing error may be responsible. The chain has TRBV3-1 and TRBJ2-1, with TRBD2 identical over 9 bases. CDR1 and CDR2 from the germline V gene are LGHDT and YNNKEL (reference sequence). The CDR3 runs to 18 residues. The CDR3 loop is CVSSQVGWGLARGDEQFF. As DNA, the CDR3 is TGTGTCAGCAGCCAAGTCGGATGGGGACTAGCTAGGGGGGATGAGCAGTTCTTC.